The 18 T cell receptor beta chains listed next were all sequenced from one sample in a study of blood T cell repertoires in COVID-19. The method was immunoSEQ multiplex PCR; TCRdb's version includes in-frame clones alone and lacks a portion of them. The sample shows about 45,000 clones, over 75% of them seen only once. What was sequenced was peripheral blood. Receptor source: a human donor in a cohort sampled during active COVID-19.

The CDR3 here is CASSPTVNTEAFF. DNA of the CDR3: TGTGCCAGCAGTCCGACAGTGAACACTGAAGCTTTCTTT. The chain has TRBV28 and TRBJ1-1; D perhaps matches TRBD1 (5 bases). This CDR3 is 13 amino acids long. CDR1 and CDR2 from the germline V gene are MDHEN and SYDVKM. Trimming removed 5 bases from V and 0 bases from J, with 7 bases in between.

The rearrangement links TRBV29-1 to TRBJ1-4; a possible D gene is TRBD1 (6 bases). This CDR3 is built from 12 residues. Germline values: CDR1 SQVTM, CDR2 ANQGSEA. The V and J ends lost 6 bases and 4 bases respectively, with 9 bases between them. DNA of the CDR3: TGCAGCGTCGGACAGAGTAATGAAAAACTGTTTTTT. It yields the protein CSVGQSNEKLFF. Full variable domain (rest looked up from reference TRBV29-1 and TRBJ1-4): SAVISQKPSRDICQRGTSLTIQCQVDSQVTMMFWYRQQPGQSLTLIATANQGSEATYESGFVIDKFPISRPNLTFSTLTVSNMSPEDSSIYLCSVGQSNEKLFFGSGTQLSVL.

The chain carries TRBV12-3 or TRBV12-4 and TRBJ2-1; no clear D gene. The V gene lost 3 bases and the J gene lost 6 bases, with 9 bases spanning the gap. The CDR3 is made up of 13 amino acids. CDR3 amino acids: CASSLRLINEQFF. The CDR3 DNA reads TGTGCCAGCAGTTTGCGACTGATCAATGAGCAGTTCTTC.

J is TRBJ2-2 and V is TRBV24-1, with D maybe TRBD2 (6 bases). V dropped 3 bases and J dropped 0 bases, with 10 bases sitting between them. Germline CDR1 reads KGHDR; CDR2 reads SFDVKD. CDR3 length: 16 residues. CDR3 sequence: CATSDRSGSNTGELFF. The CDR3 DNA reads TGTGCCACCAGTGATCGGAGCGGGTCGAACACCGGGGAGCTGTTTTTT.

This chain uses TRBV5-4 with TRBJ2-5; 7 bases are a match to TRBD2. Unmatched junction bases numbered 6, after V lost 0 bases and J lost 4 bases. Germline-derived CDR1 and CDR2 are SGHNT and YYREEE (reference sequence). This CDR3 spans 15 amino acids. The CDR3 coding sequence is TGTGCCAGCAGCTTGGGGGGGGGTGGAACAGAGACCCAGTACTTC. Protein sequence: CASSLGGGGTETQYF.

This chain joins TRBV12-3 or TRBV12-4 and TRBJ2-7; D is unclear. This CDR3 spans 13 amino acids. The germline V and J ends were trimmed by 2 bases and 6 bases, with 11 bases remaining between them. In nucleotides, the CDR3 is TGTGCCAGCAGTTTATCCAGGATCGGCGAGCAGTACTTC. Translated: CASSLSRIGEQYF.

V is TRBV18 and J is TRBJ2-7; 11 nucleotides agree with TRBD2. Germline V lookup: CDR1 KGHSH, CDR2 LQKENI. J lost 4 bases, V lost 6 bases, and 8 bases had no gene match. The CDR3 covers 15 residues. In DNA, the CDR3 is TGTGCCAGCTCCCCCACTAGCGGGAGTTCTTACGAGCAGTACTTC. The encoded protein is CASSPTSGSSYEQYF.

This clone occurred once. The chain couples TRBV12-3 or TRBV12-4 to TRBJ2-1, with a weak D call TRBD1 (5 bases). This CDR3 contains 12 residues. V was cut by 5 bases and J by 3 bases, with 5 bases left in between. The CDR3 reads CASSDSYNEQFF. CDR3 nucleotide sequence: TGTGCCAGCAGTGACAGCTACAATGAGCAGTTCTTC.

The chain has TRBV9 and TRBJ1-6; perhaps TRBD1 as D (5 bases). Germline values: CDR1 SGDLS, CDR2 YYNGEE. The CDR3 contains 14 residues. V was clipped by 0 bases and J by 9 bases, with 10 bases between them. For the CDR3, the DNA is TGTGCCAGCAGCGTAGCGCTGACAGTTTCACCCCTCCACTTT. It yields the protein CASSVALTVSPLHF. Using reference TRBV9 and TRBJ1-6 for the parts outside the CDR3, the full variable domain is DSGVTQTPKHLITATGQRVTLRCSPRSGDLSVYWYQQSLDQGLQFLIQYYNGEERAKGNILERFSAQQFPDLHSELNLSSLELGDSALYFCASSVALTVSPLHFGNGTRLTVT.

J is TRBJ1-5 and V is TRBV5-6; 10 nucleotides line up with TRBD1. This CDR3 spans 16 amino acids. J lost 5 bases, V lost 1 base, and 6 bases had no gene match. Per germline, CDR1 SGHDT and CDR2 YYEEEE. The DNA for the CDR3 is TGTGCCAGCAGCTTGCGGGGGGACAGGGGTCATCAGCCCCAGCATTTT. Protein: CASSLRGDRGHQPQHF. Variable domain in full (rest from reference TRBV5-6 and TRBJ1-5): DAGVTQSPTHLIKTRGQQVTLRCSPKSGHDTVSWYQQALGQGPQFIFQYYEEEERQRGNFPDRFSGHQFPNYSSELNVNALLLGDSALYLCASSLRGDRGHQPQHFGDGTRLSIL.

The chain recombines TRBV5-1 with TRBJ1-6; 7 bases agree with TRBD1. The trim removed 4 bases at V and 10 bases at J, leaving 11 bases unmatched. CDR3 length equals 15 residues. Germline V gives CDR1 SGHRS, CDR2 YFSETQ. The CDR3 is CASSRSTGSESPLHF. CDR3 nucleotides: TGCGCCAGCAGCAGGTCGACAGGGAGCGAATCACCCCTCCACTTT.

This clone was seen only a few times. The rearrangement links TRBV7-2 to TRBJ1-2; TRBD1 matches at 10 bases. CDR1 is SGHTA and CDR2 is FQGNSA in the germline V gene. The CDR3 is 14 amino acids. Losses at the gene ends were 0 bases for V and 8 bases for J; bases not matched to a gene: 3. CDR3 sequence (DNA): TGTGCCAGCAGCTTAGCCGGGACAGGGGTCGGCTACACCTTC. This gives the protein CASSLAGTGVGYTF.

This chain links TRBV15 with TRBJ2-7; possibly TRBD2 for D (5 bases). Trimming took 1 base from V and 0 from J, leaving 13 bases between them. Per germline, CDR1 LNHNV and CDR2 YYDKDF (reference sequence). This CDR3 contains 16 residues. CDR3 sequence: CATSRARTAPSYEQYF. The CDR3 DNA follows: TGTGCCACCAGCAGAGCTCGGACTGCCCCCTCCTACGAGCAGTACTTC.

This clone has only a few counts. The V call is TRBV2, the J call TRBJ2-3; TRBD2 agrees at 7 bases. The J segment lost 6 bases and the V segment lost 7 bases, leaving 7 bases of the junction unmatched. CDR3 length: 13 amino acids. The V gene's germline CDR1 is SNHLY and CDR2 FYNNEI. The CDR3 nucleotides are TGTGCCAGCATGTGGGAGGGCCTGGATACGCAGTATTTT. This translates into CASMWEGLDTQYF.

In nucleotides, the CDR3 is TGTGCCAGCAGCTCAAGGGTAGGGAGAGGGTACGAGCAGTACTTC. This gives the protein CASSSRVGRGYEQYF. The chain uses TRBV11-3 and TRBJ2-7, with a tentative D call TRBD2 (5 bases). CDR1 is SGHNT, CDR2 YENEEA, per germline. This CDR3 spans 15 amino acids. Trimming removed 4 bases at V and 4 bases at J, with 17 bases between.

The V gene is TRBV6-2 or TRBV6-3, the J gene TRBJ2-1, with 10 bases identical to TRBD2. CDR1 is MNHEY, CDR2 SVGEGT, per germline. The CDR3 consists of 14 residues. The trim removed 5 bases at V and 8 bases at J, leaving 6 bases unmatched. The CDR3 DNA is TGTGCCAGCAGTCCAGGGACTAGCGTGTATGAGCAGTTCTTC. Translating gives CASSPGTSVYEQFF.

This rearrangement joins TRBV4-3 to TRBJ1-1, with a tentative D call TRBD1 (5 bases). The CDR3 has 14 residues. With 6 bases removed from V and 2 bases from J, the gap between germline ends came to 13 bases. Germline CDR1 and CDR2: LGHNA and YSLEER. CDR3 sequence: CASRPQATNTEAFF. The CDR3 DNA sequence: TGCGCCAGCAGGCCACAGGCGACCAACACTGAAGCTTTCTTT.

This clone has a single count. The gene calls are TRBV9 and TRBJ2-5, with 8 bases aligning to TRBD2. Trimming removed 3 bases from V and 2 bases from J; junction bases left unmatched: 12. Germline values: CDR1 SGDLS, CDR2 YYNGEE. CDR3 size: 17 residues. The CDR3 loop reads CASSALGGTSGQETQYF. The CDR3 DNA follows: TGTGCCAGCAGCGCCCTAGGGGGAACTAGCGGACAAGAGACCCAGTACTTC.